The clone carrying this TCR beta chain was counted only a few times. Trimming pared 1 base from V and 8 bases from J, leaving 12 bases between. The CDR3 length is 14 residues. Germline CDR1 reads KGHSH; CDR2 reads LQKENI. Each donor's status was that of a healthy bone marrow donor. The entry originates in a study of cytomegalovirus exposure and HLA in healthy donors. Primers for the PCR totalled 60 Vbeta and 13 Jbeta. TCRdb keeps only in-frame clones here, not all; method: immunoSEQ multiplex PCR. The profile shows 90,000 to 120,000 clones, about 70% of them singletons. The rearrangement joins TRBV18 to TRBJ2-1, with D perhaps TRBD2 (5 bases). What was sequenced was PBMCs. This clonotype was obtained from a man in his fifties in good health and CMV-seropositive. The CDR3 region is CASSPRFEGHEQFF. The DNA of the CDR3 is TGTGCCAGCTCACCACGATTCGAGGGCCATGAGCAGTTCTTC.